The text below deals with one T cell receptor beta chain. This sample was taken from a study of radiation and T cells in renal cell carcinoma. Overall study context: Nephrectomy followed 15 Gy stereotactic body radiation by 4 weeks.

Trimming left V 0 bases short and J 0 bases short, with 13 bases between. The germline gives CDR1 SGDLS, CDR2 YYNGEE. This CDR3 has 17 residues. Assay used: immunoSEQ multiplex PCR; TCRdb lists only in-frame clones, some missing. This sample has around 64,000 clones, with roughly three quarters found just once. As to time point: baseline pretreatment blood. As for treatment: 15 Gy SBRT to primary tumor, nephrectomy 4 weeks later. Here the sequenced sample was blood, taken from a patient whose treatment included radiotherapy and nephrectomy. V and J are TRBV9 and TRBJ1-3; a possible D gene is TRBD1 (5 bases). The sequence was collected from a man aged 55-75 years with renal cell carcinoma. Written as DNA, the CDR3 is TGTGCCAGCAGCGTAGCGTTATGGGGGAACTCTGGAAACACCATATATTTT. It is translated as CASSVALWGNSGNTIYF.